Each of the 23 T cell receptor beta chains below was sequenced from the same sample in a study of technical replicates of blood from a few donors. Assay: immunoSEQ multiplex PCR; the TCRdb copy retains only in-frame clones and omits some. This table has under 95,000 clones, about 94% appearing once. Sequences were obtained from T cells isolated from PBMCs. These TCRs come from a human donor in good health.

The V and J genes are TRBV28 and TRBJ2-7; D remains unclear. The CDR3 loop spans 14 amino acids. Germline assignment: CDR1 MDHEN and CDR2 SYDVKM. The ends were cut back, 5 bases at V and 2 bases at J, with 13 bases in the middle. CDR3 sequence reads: CASSIISRAYEQYF. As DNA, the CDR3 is TGTGCCAGCAGTATAATCTCCCGCGCCTACGAGCAGTACTTC.

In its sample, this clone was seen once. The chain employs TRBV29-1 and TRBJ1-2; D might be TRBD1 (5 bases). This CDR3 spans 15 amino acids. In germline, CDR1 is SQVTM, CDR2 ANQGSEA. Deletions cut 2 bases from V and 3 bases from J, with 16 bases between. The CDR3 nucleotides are TGCAGCGTTGAACACCCGATGGGGCAGCACTATGGCTACACCTTC. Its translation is CSVEHPMGQHYGYTF.

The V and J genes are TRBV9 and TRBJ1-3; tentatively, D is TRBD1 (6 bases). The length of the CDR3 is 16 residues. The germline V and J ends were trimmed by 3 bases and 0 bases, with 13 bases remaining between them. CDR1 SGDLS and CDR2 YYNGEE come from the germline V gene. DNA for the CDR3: TGTGCCAGCAGCGCCGGGACACCGAGCTCTGGAAACACCATATATTTT. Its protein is CASSAGTPSSGNTIYF.

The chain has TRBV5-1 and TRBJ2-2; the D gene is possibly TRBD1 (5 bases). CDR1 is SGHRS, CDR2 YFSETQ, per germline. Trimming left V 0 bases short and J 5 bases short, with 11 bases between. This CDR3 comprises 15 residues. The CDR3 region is CASSLGQGLTGELFF. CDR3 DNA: TGCGCCAGCAGCTTGGGGCAGGGTTTGACCGGGGAGCTGTTTTTT.

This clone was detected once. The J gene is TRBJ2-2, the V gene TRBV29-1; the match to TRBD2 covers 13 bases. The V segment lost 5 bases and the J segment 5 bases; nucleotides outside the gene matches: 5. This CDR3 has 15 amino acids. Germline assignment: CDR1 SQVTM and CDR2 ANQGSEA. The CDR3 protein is CSVRLAGGRTGELFF. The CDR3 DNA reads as TGCAGCGTTCGACTAGCGGGAGGTAGGACCGGGGAGCTGTTTTTT.

Written as DNA, the CDR3 is TGTGCCAGCAGCCAGGGACAGTCTGGAAACACCATATATTTT. This encodes CASSQGQSGNTIYF. The rearrangement joins TRBV7-9 to TRBJ1-3, with 7 bases fitting TRBD1. Germline CDR1 reads SEHNR; CDR2 reads FQNEAQ (reference sequence). The V segment lost 5 bases and the J segment 1 base; nucleotides outside the gene matches: 2. The CDR3 sequence is 14 residues long.

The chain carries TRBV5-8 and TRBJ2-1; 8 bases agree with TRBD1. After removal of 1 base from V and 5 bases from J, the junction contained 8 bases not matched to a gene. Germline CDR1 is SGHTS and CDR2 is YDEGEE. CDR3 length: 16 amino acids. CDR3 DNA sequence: TGTGCCAGCAGCTTGAGCTGGGGACAGGCACACAATGAGCAGTTCTTC. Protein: CASSLSWGQAHNEQFF.

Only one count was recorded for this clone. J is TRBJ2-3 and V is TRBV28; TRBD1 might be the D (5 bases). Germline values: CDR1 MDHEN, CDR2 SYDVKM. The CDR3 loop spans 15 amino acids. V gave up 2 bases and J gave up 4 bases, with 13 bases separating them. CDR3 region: CASSLPQQGPDTQYF. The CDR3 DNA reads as TGTGCCAGCAGTTTACCCCAGCAGGGTCCAGATACGCAGTATTTT.

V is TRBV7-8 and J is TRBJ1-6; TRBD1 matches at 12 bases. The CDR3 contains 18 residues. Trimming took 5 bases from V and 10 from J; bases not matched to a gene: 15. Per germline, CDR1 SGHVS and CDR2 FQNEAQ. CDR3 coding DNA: TGTGCCAGCAGCACGCCGGGACAGGGGGCCCTACTGACCTCACCCCTCCACTTT. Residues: CASSTPGQGALLTSPLHF.

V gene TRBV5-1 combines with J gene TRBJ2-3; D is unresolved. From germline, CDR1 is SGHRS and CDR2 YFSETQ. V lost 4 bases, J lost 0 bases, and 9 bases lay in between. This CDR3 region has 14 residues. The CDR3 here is CASSLLTSTDTQYF. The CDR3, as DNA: TGCGCCAGCAGCCTGCTGACTAGCACAGATACGCAGTATTTT.

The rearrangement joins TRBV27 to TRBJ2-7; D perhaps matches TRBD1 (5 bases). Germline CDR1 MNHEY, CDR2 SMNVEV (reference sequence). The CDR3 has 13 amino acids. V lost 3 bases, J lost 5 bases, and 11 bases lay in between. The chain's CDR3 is CASSFQGLNEQYF. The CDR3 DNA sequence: TGTGCCAGCAGTTTTCAGGGTCTGAACGAGCAGTACTTC.

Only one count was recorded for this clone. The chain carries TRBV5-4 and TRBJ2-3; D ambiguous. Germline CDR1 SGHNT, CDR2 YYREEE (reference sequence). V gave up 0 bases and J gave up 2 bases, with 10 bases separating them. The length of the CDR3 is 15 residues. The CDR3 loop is CASSLGQSITDTQYF. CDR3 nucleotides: TGTGCCAGCAGCTTGGGGCAGTCCATCACAGATACGCAGTATTTT. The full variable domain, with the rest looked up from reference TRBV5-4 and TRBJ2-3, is ETGVTQSPTHLIKTRGQQVTLRCSSQSGHNTVSWYQQALGQGPQFIFQYYREEENGRGNFPPRFSGLQFPNYSSELNVNALELDDSALYLCASSLGQSITDTQYFGPGTRLTVL.

The CDR3 here is CASHKEGIMNTEAFF. The CDR3 DNA is TGTGCCAGTCATAAGGAGGGGATCATGAACACTGAAGCTTTCTTT. V is TRBV28 and J is TRBJ1-1; TRBD1 might be the D (5 bases). Germline-derived CDR1 and CDR2 are MDHEN and SYDVKM. This CDR3 has 15 amino acids. Trimming removed 9 bases at V and 0 bases at J, with 17 bases between. Full variable domain (remainder filled in from reference TRBV28 and TRBJ1-1): DVKVTQSSRYLVKRTGEKVFLECVQDMDHENMFWYRQDPGLGLRLIYFSYDVKMKEKGDIPEGYSVSREKKERFSLILESASTNQTSMYLCASHKEGIMNTEAFFGQGTRLTVV.

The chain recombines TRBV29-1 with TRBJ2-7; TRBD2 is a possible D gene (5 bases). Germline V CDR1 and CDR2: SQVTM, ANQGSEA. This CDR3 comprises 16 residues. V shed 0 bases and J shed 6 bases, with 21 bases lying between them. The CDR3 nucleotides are TGCAGCGTTGAAGATCCCAGCACTAGTCATTCCGGCGAGCAGTACTTC. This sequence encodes CSVEDPSTSHSGEQYF.

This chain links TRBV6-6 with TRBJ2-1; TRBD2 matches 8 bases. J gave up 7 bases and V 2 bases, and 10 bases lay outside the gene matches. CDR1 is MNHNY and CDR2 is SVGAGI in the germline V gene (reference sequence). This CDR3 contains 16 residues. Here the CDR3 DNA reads TGTGCCAGCAGTTACAGTACGAGACTAGCGAAGAATGAGCAGTTCTTC. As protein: CASSYSTRLAKNEQFF.

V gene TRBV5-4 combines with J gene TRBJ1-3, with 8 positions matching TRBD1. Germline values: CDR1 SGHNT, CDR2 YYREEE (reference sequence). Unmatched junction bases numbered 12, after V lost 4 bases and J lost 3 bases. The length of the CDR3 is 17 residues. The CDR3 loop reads CASSPGTGGWSGNTIYF. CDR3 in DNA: TGTGCCAGCAGCCCCGGGACAGGCGGATGGAGTGGAAACACCATATATTTT.

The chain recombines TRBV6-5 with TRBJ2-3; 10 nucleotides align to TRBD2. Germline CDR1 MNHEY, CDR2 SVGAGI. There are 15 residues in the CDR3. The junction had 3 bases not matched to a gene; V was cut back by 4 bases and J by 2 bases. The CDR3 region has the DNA TGTGCCAGCAGTTTTAGCGGGGGGTACACAGATACGCAGTATTTT. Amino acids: CASSFSGGYTDTQYF.

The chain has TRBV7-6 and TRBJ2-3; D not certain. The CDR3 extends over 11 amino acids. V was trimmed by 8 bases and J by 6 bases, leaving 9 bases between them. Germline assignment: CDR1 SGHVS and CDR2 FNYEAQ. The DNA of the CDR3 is TGTGCCAGCGGAATCAGGGATACGCAGTATTTT. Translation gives CASGIRDTQYF.

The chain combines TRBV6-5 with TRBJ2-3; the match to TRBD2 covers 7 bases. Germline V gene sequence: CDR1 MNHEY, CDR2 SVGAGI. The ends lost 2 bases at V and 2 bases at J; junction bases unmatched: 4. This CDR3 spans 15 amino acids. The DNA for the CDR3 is TGTGCCAGCAGTTACCTAGCGGAACCCACAGATACGCAGTATTTT. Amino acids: CASSYLAEPTDTQYF.

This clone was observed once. CDR3 sequence (DNA): TGTGCCAGCAGCCCCACTAGTGCGAACACCGGGGAGCTGTTTTTT. It yields the protein CASSPTSANTGELFF. V and J are TRBV7-9 and TRBJ2-2; possible D gene TRBD2, 5 bases. The CDR3 contains 15 residues. Per the germline V gene, CDR1 is SEHNR and CDR2 is FQNEAQ (reference sequence). V was clipped by 5 bases and J by 0 bases, with 10 bases between them.

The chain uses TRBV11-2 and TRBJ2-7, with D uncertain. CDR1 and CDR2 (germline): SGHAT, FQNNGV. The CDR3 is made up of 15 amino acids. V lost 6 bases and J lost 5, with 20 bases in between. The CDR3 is CASSYAGPPPNEQYF. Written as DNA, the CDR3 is TGTGCCAGCAGTTACGCTGGCCCCCCACCGAACGAGCAGTACTTC.

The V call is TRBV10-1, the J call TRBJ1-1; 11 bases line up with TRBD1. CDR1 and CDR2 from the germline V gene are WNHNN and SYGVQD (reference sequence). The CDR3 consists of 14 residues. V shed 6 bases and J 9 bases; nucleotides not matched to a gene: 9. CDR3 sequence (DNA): TGCGCCAGCAGAGCCCCCGGGACAGGGGGTAAAGCTTTCTTT. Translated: CASRAPGTGGKAFF.

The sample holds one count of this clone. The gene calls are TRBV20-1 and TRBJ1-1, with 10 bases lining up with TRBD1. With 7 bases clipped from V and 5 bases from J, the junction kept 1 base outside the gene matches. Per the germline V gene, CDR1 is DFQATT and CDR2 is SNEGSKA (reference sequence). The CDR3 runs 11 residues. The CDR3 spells CSGTGGTEAFF. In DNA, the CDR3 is TGCAGTGGGACAGGGGGGACTGAAGCTTTCTTT.